This is a list of T cell receptor beta chains from one sample in a study of spatial heterogeneity in lung cancer. TCRdb recomputed calls from the 5' RACE reads with MiXCR, one row per CDR3 protein. The table has a few thousand distinct CDR3 sequences, roughly 7% seen once. The source was lung tumor tissue, collected at surgery. Receptor source: a male donor with early-stage non-small cell lung cancer. Both conserved end residues are part of each CDR3.

>TRBV7-9|15
CASSSGQVVTGELFF
>TRBV3-1|16
CASSQVGLTLADTQYF
>TRBV30|14
CAWSRDNMNTEAFF
>TRBV20-1|14
CSASPSGLGGEQFF
>TRBV21-1|13
CATTVGADGELFF
>TRBV30|16
CAWSVTGGAGANVLTF
>TRBV6-2/TRBV6-3|14
CASSYSGTGGLAFF
>TRBV5-4|14
CASIGTGGIGEAFF
>TRBV6-5|15
CASSYSSLDSYEQYF
>TRBV7-9|15
CASSPGTGGVETQYF
>TRBV5-1|14
CASGDSGSNGELFF
>TRBV20-1|12
CRVAGARHEQFF
>TRBV29-1|14
CSAHLVGGGYGYTF